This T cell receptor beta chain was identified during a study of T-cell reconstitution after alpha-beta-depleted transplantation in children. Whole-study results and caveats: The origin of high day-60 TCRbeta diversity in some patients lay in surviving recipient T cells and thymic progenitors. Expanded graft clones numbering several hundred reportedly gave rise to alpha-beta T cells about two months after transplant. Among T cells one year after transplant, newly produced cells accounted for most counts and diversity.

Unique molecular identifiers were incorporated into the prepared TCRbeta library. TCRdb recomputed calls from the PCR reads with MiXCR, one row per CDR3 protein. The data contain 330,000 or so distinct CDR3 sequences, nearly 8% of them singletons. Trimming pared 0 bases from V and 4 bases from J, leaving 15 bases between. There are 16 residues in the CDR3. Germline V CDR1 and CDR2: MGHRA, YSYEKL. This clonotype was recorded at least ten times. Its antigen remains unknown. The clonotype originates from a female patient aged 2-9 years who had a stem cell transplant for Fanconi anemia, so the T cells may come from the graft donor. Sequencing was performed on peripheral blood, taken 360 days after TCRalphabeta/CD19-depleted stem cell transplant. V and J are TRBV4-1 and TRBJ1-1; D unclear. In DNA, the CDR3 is TGCGCCAGCAGCCAAGAACGTCTCGTAGTGGGCACTGAAGCTTTCTTT. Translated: CASSQERLVVGTEAFF.